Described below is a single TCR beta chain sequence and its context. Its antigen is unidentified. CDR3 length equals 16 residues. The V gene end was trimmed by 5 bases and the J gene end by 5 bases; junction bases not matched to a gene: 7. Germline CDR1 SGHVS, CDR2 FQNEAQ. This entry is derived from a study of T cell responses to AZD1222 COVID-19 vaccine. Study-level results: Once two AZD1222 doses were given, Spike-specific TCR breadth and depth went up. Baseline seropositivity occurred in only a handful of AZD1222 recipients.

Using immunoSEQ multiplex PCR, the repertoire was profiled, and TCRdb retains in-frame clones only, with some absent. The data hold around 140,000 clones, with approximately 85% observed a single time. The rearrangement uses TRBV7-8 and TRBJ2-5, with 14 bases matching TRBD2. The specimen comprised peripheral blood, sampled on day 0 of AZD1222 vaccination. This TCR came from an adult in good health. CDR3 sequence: CASSLRLAGGRETQYF. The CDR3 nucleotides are TGTGCCAGCAGCCTACGACTAGCGGGGGGGCGGGAGACCCAGTACTTC. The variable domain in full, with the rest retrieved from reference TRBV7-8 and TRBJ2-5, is GAGVSQSPRYKVAKRGQDVALRCDPISGHVSLFWYQQALGQGPEFLTYFQNEAQLDKSGLPSDRFFAERPEGSVSTLKIQRTQQEDSAVYLCASSLRLAGGRETQYFGPGTRLLVL.